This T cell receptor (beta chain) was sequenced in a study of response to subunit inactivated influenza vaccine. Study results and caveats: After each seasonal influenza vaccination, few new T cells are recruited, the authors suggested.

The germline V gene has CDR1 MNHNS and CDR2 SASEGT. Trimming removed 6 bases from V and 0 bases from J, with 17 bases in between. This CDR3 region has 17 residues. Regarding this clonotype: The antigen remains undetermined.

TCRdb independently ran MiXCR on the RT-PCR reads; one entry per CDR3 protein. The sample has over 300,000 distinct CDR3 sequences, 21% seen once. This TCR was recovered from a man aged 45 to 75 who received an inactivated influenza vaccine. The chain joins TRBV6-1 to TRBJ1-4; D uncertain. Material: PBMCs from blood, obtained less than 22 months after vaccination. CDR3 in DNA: TGTGCCAGCAGCCCTGCCATCTCAAGGCCAACTAATGAAAAACTGTTTTTT. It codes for CASSPAISRPTNEKLFF.